This TCR beta chain comes out of a study of technical replicates of blood from a handful of donors. The junction had 7 bases not matched to a gene; V was cut back by 1 base and J by 12 bases. CDR1 and CDR2 from the germline V gene are SGHDT and YYEEEE. The CDR3 consists of 13 residues. Sequencing was performed with immunoSEQ multiplex PCR; in TCRdb, only in-frame clones are kept and a portion is missing. The table shows about 13,000 clones, with about four fifths occurring only once. The receptor's source is a human donor in good health. This rearrangement joins TRBV5-6 to TRBJ2-1; 7 bases are shared with TRBD1. The sample consisted of PBMCs. The chain's CDR3 is CASSLTGVAGQFF. For the CDR3, the DNA is TGTGCCAGCAGCTTGACAGGGGTGGCAGGGCAGTTCTTC.